The 16 T cell receptor beta chains presented below share a single source sample, sequenced in a study of esophageal squamous cell carcinoma under preoperative chemotherapy. The time point here: before preoperative PTX-NDP chemotherapy. TCRdb itself ran the PCR reads through MiXCR, one entry per CDR3 protein. The table includes roughly 32,000 distinct CDR3 sequences, roughly half detected once. Sampling was performed from a patient given preoperative chemotherapy. The receptors were gathered from a human donor with esophageal squamous cell carcinoma. The donor label of this sample is uncertain.

V and J are TRBV7-9 and TRBJ2-3, with D perhaps TRBD2 (6 bases). The better agreement between TRBJ2-7 and the DNA end casts doubt on the J call. Germline CDR1 reads SEHNR; CDR2 reads FQNEAQ (reference sequence). This CDR3 has 16 amino acids. The chain's CDR3 is CASSLLERRDQDTQYF. Written as DNA, the CDR3 is TGTGCCAGCAGCTTACTGGAGCGGCGGGACCAAGATACGCAGTACTTC.

J is TRBJ2-2 and V is TRBV12-3 or TRBV12-4, with no clear D. The CDR3 has 15 amino acids. The V and J ends lost 9 bases and 13 bases respectively, with 27 bases between them. The CDR3 spells CARSFTTVNTEALFF. DNA of the CDR3: TGTGCCAGGAGCTTTACAACTGTGAACACAGAGGCGCTGTTTTTT.

This clonotype was seen repeatedly, ten times or more. The chain couples TRBV6-1 to TRBJ2-2; 7 positions match TRBD1. The germline V gene has CDR1 MNHNS and CDR2 SASEGT. V was clipped by 6 bases and J by 6 bases; unmatched bases: 16. There are 17 residues in the CDR3. This CDR3 reads CASSLPLGTEKAGELFF. The CDR3 region has the DNA TGTGCCAGCAGCCTACCACTCGGGACAGAGAAAGCCGGGGAGCTGTTTTTT.

V is TRBV19 and J is TRBJ2-5, with D perhaps being TRBD1 or TRBD2 (5 bases each). V gave up 8 bases and J gave up 4 bases, with 14 bases separating them. Germline-derived CDR1 and CDR2 are LNHDA and SQIVND (reference sequence). The CDR3 is 13 residues long. CDR3 in DNA: TGTGCCAGTTCGTTGGGGGATCGAGAGACCCAGTACTTC. This encodes CASSLGDRETQYF.

The V gene is TRBV7-3, the J gene TRBJ2-4, with 8 nucleotides matching TRBD2. Germline CDR1 and CDR2: SGHTA and FQGTGA. The CDR3 has 17 residues. The junction had 10 bases not matched to a gene; V was cut back by 3 bases and J by 3 bases. CDR3 bases: TGTGCCAGCAGCTTCAGGCCGGCGGGAGGTATCAAAAACATTCAGTACTTC. It encodes CASSFRPAGGIKNIQYF.

The chain joins TRBV7-2 to TRBJ2-3; possibly TRBD1 or TRBD2 for D (7 bases each). The V gene lost 6 bases and the J gene lost 3 bases, with 19 bases spanning the gap. The germline V gene has CDR1 SGHTA and CDR2 FQGNSA. The length of the CDR3 is 16 residues. CDR3 in DNA: TGTGCCAGCAGGCCGCAGGGGGGGAGAGGGACAGATACGCAGTATTTT. It yields the protein CASRPQGGRGTDTQYF.

For this clonotype: An end of the junction differs from the germline gene, which may be a read error. The CDR3 sequence is CASRSTQPSGRDGALFF. The CDR3 region has the DNA TGCGCCAGCCGTTCAACCCAGCCTAGCGGGAGGGACGGGGCGCTGTTTTTT. V gene TRBV23-1 combines with J gene TRBJ2-2, with 12 bases matching TRBD2. TRBV23-1 has ORF status, its function being uncertain. The CDR3 totals 17 residues.

This clonotype showed up just once. The junction and the germline gene differ at one end; a read error may be behind it. The chain joins TRBV7-2 to TRBJ2-3; 8 positions match TRBD1. The CDR3 is 16 residues long. CDR1 and CDR2 (germline): SGHTA, FQGNSA. CDR3 coding DNA: TGTGCCAGCGGCCCACAGGGGGGCCGAGGGAAAGAGACCCAGTATTTC. This gives the protein CASGPQGGRGKETQYF.

This clonotype turned up a few times. V is TRBV7-3 and J is TRBJ2-1, with 7 nucleotides matching TRBD2. The CDR3 runs 16 residues. With 5 bases clipped from V and 4 bases from J, the junction kept 11 bases outside the gene matches. Germline V gene data show CDR1 as SGHTA and CDR2 as FQGTGA. The CDR3 sequence: CASSGHRASGYNEQFF. Here the CDR3 DNA reads TGTGCCAGCAGCGGCCACCGGGCTAGCGGATACAATGAGCAGTTCTTC. Combining the CDR3 with reference TRBV7-3 and TRBJ2-1 gives the whole variable domain GAGVSQTPSNKVTEKGKYVELRCDPISGHTALYWYRQSLGQGPEFLIYFQGTGAADDSGLPNDRFFAVRPEGSVSTLKIQRTERGDSAVYLCASSGHRASGYNEQFFGPGTRLTVL.

This chain links TRBV6-1 with TRBJ2-7; TRBD2 matches 7 bases. Germline CDR1 MNHNS, CDR2 SASEGT. This CDR3 spans 13 amino acids. V shed 2 bases and J 9 bases; nucleotides not matched to a gene: 7. Written as DNA, the CDR3 is TGTGCCAGCAGTGAAAGGGGAGGGTCTGGGCAGTACTTC. Protein sequence: CASSERGGSGQYF.

The chain has TRBV7-6 and TRBJ2-2, with D maybe TRBD2 (5 bases). The J call may be in error: the DNA end matches TRBJ2-3 better. The CDR3 is made up of 15 amino acids. Germline CDR1 SGHVS, CDR2 FNYEAQ. Here the CDR3 DNA reads TGTGCCAGCAGCTTACATTTAACGAACACCGGGAAGCAGTATTTT. It specifies CASSLHLTNTGKQYF.

This clonotype has only a few counts. This chain connects TRBV5-4 to TRBJ2-4; 7 bases map to TRBD1. The germline gives CDR1 SGHNT, CDR2 YYREEE (reference sequence). The CDR3 has 16 residues. The V segment lost 2 bases and the J segment 0 bases; nucleotides outside the gene matches: 5. The CDR3 spells CASSFRQGLAKNIQYF. CDR3 coding DNA: TGTGCCAGCAGCTTCAGACAGGGATTAGCCAAAAACATTCAGTACTTC.

This sequence joins TRBV7-9 and TRBJ1-6; tentative D call: TRBD1 (5 bases). Germline V gene data show CDR1 as SEHNR and CDR2 as FQNEAQ (reference sequence). V lost 3 bases, J lost 16 bases, and 10 bases lay in between. The CDR3 is 11 residues long. The CDR3 sequence: CASSLTETLHF. The CDR3 coding sequence is TGTGCCAGCAGCTTGACAGAGACTCTCCACTTT.

Concerning this clonotype: As the CDR3 is not closed by the conserved phenylalanine or tryptophan, this likely results from a read error. V gene TRBV11-3 combines with J gene TRBJ2-1, with TRBD2 identical over 8 bases. Germline V CDR1 and CDR2: SGHNT, YENEEA. There are 15 residues in the CDR3. V lost 1 base, J lost 7 bases, and 6 bases stayed unmatched. As DNA, the CDR3 is TGTGCCAGCAGCTTAGGGACTAGCAGCCGGAATGAGCAGTTCCCC. It encodes CASSLGTSSRNEQFP.

This clonotype was seen repeatedly, ten times or more. Written as DNA, the CDR3 is TGTGCCAGCGGGGACAGGGGAAACGAGCAGTACTTC. Translated, it gives CASGDRGNEQYF. The rearrangement links TRBV27 to TRBJ2-5; 10 nucleotides line up with TRBD1. The J call may be wrong; the DNA end is better matched by TRBJ2-7. Germline V lookup: CDR1 MNHEY, CDR2 SMNVEV (reference sequence). This CDR3 has 12 residues.

This clonotype was picked up a small number of times. The chain links TRBV7-2 to TRBJ2-7; a weak D match, TRBD1 (5 bases). V was clipped by 2 bases and J by 2 bases, with 7 bases between them. The germline CDR1 and CDR2 sequences are SGHTA and FQGNSA. This CDR3 has 13 amino acids. As DNA, the CDR3 is TGTGCCAGCAGCTTACAGGGCCCCTACGAGCAGTACTTC. It is translated as CASSLQGPYEQYF.